This T cell receptor beta chain was recovered during a study of blood T cell repertoires in COVID-19. Across the study: PBMCs, B-cell-depleted T cells, or T cells provided the cDNA or gDNA that made up the material.

CDR3 length: 18 amino acids. With 0 bases clipped from V and 9 bases from J, the junction kept 17 bases outside the gene matches. Germline values: CDR1 MGHRA, CDR2 YSYEKL. Only in-frame clones appear in the TCRdb table, and some are missing; sequencing was by immunoSEQ multiplex PCR. This table holds under 250,000 clones, roughly four fifths found once. This TCR derives from a woman aged 55-69 years with acute or convalescent COVID-19. The sequenced sample consisted of peripheral blood. This sequence joins TRBV4-1 and TRBJ1-5, with 7 bases identical to TRBD1. CDR3 nucleotide sequence: TGCGCCAGCAGCCAAGATTTTGGGGACAGAAGCAGTGTAAGGCCCCAGCATTTT. Translated, it gives CASSQDFGDRSSVRPQHF.